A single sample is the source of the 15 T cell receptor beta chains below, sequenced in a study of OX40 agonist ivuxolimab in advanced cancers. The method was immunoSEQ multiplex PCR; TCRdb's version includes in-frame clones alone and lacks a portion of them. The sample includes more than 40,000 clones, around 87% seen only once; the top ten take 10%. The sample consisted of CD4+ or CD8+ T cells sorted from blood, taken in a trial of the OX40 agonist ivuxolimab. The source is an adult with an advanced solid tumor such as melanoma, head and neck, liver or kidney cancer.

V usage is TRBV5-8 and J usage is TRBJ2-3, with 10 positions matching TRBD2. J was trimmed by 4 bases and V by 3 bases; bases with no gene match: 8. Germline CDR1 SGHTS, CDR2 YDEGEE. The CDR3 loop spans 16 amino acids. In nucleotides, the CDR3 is TGTGCCAGCAGCTCGTCAGCGGGGGGGCCCCCAGATACGCAGTATTTT. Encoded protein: CASSSSAGGPPDTQYF.

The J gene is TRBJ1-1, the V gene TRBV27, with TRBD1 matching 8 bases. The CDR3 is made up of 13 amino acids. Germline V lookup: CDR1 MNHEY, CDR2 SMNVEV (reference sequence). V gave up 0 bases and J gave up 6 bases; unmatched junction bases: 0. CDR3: CASSLSRGPEAFF. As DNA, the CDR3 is TGTGCCAGCAGTTTATCCAGGGGGCCTGAAGCTTTCTTT.

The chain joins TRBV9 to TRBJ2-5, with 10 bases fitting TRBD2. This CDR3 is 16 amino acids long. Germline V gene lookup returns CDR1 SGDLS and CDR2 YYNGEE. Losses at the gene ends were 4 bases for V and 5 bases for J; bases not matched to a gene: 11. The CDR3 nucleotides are TGTGCCAGCAGCATCGAACCGGGACTAGCGTCTGAGACCCAGTACTTC. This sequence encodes CASSIEPGLASETQYF.

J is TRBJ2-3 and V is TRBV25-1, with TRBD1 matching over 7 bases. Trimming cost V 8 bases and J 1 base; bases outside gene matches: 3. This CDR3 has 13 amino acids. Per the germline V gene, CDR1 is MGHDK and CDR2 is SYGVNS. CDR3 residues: CASSGQGTDTQYF. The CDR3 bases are TGTGCCAGCTCTGGACAGGGCACAGATACGCAGTATTTT.

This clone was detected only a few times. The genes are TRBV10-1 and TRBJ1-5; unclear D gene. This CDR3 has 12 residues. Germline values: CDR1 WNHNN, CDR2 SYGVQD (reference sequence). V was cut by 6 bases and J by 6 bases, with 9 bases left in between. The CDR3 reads CASSLGAQPQHF. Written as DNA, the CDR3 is TGCGCCAGCAGCCTTGGCGCTCAGCCCCAGCATTTT.

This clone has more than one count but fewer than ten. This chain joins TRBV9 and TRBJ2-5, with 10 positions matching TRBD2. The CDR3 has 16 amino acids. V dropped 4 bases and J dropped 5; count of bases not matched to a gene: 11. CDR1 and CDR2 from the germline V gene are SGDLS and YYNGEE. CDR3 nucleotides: TGTGCCAGCAGCCTACGAAGCGGGGGGGTCACGGAGACCCAGTACTTC. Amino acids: CASSLRSGGVTETQYF.

The DNA of the CDR3 is TGTGCCAGCAGCTTGGCGGGGACTTCCGTAGACATTCAGTACTTC. Translation gives CASSLAGTSVDIQYF. The rearrangement uses TRBV5-4 and TRBJ2-4, with TRBD2 as a possible D gene (6 bases). CDR1 and CDR2 (germline): SGHNT, YYREEE (reference sequence). V lost 0 bases and J lost 8, with 15 bases in between. The CDR3 covers 15 residues.

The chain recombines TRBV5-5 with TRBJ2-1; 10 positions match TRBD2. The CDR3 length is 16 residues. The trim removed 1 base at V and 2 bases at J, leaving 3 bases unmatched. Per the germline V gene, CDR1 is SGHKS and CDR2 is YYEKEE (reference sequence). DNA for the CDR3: TGTGCCAGCAGCTTGCCCAGCGGGGGGGCCTACAATGAGCAGTTCTTC. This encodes CASSLPSGGAYNEQFF. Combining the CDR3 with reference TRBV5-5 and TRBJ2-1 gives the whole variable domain DAGVTQSPTHLIKTRGQQVTLRCSPISGHKSVSWYQQVLGQGPQFIFQYYEKEERGRGNFPDRFSARQFPNYSSELNVNALLLGDSALYLCASSLPSGGAYNEQFFGPGTRLTVL.

CDR3 in DNA: TGTGCCAGCACCGGTACAGGGGCTCTCGGCTACACCTTC. Its protein product is CASTGTGALGYTF. The V and J genes are TRBV6-5 and TRBJ1-2, with 7 bases matching TRBD1. CDR1 and CDR2 from the germline V gene are MNHEY and SVGAGI. V lost 7 bases to trimming and J lost 8 bases; unmatched junction nucleotides: 10. The CDR3 totals 13 residues.

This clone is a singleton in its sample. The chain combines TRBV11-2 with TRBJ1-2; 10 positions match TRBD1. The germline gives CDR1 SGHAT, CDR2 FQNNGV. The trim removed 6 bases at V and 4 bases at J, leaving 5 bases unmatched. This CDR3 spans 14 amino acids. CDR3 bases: TGTGCCAGCAGTGGGGACAGGGGCGTCTATGGCTACACCTTC. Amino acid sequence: CASSGDRGVYGYTF.

Here the CDR3 DNA reads TGTGCCAGCAGCACTTTCGGACGTTCCAGCACAGATACGCAGTATTTT. It specifies CASSTFGRSSTDTQYF. This sequence joins TRBV7-9 and TRBJ2-3; no clear D gene. Trimming left V 5 bases short and J 0 bases short, with 15 bases between. The CDR3 loop spans 16 amino acids. Germline CDR1 SEHNR, CDR2 FQNEAQ (reference sequence).

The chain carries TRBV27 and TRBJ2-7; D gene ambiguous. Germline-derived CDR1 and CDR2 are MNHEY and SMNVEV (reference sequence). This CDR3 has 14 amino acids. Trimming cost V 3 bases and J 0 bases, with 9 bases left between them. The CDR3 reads CASSFRAASYEQYF. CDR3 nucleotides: TGTGCCAGCAGTTTCCGGGCAGCCTCCTACGAGCAGTACTTC.

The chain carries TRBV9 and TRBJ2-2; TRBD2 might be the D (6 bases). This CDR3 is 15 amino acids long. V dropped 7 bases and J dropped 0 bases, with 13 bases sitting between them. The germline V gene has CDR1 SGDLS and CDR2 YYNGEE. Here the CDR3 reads CASSGLASNTGELFF. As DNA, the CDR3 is TGTGCCAGCTCAGGGCTAGCGTCGAACACCGGGGAGCTGTTTTTT.

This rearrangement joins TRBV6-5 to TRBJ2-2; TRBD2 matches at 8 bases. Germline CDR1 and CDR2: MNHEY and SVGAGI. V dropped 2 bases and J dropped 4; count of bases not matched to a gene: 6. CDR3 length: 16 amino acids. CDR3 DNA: TGTGCCAGCAGTTACGTCAGCGGGAGAAGCACCGGGGAGCTGTTTTTT. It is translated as CASSYVSGRSTGELFF.

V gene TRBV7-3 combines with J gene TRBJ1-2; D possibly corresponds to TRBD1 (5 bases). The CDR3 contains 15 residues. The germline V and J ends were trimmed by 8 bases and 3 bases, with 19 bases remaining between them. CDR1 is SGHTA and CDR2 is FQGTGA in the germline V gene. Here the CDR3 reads CASAGGQGSDYGYTF. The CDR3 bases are TGTGCCAGCGCCGGGGGTCAAGGGTCTGACTATGGCTACACCTTC.